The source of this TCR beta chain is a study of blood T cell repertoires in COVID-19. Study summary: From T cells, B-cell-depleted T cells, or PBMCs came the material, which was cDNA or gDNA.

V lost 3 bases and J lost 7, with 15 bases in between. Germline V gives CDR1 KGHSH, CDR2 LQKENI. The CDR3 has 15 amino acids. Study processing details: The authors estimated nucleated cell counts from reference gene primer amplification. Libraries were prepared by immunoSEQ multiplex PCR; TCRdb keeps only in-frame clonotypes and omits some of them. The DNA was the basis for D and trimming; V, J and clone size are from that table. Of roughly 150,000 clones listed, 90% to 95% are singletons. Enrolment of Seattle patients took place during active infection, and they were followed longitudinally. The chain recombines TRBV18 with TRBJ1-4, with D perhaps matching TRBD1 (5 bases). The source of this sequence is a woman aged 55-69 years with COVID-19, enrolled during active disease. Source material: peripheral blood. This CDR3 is CASSPSRGGGEKLFF. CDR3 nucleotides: TGTGCCAGCTCACCCTCCCGTGGGGGAGGTGAAAAACTGTTTTTT.